Listed below are T cell receptor beta chains from one sample, sequenced in a study of response to subunit inactivated influenza vaccine. TCRdb re-called the RT-PCR reads with MiXCR, one entry per CDR3 protein. The data contain 500,000 to 600,000 distinct CDR3 sequences, about 14% of them singletons. This sample comprised PBMCs from blood, obtained approximately 13 days after vaccination. All receptors derive from a man in his fifties or sixties who received an inactivated influenza vaccine. Both conserved end residues are part of each CDR3. Each record gives: clone size, J gene, V gene, D gene, CDR3 DNA, CDR3 protein. D genes are given only for firm matches. Expanded clones get a size class; other rows say once, few or many, or leave the size out.

.	TRBJ2-3	TRBV7-9	.	TGTGCCAGCAGCTTAGCGTCAGGGAATGTGGATACGCAGTATTTT	CASSLASGNVDTQYF
.	TRBJ2-7	TRBV5-1	.	TGCGCCAGCAGCCTGGGGGACGGAGGCTCCTACGAGCAGTACTTC	CASSLGDGGSYEQYF
.	TRBJ2-7	TRBV12-3/TRBV12-4	.	TGTGCCAGCACCTCAGGCGGGTCTCGTTCCTACGAGCAGTACTTC	CASTSGGSRSYEQYF
few	TRBJ2-3	TRBV20-1	.	TGCAGTCTGGGACAACCTTTTCGCACAGATACGCAGTATTTT	CSLGQPFRTDTQYF
few	TRBJ2-2	TRBV5-6	TRBD1	TGTGCCAGCAGAACCGACAGGGGGCGTCCCGGGGAGCTGTTTTTT	CASRTDRGRPGELFF
.	TRBJ2-7	TRBV25-1	.	TGTGCCAGCAGTGAATCCGGGAGTAACCCCTACGAGCAGTACTTC	CASSESGSNPYEQYF
.	TRBJ2-7	TRBV6-5	.	TGTGCCAGCAGTTCCTTAAGTCCACCACTCTACGAGCAGTACTTC	CASSSLSPPLYEQYF
few	TRBJ2-2	TRBV9	TRBD1	TGTGCCAGCAGCGTACAACCGGGACAGGGGACCGGGGAGCTGTTTTTT	CASSVQPGQGTGELFF
.	TRBJ2-5	TRBV29-1	TRBD2	TGCAGCGTGGCCGGGACTAGTGGTGAGACCCAGTACTTC	CSVAGTSGETQYF
.	TRBJ2-2	TRBV10-3	.	TGTGCCATTGGCCCCACCGGGGAGCTGTTTTTT	CAIGPTGELFF
.	TRBJ2-3	TRBV29-1	TRBD2	TGCAGCGTTGACGGGGGGAACACAGATACGCAGTATTTT	CSVDGGNTDTQYF
many	TRBJ2-7	TRBV7-9	TRBD2	TGTGCCAGCAGCTCCTCCGGGACTACTTATTACGAGCAGTACTTC	CASSSSGTTYYEQYF
few	TRBJ2-5	TRBV10-3	.	TGTGCCGGACCACTCGACAGGCCGTTTGAGGAGACCCAGTACTTC	CAGPLDRPFEETQYF
.	TRBJ1-2	TRBV9	.	TGTGCCAGCGCCGATGGACGGCATCGTAACTATGGCTACACCTTC	CASADGRHRNYGYTF
.	TRBJ1-5	TRBV24-1	.	TGTGCCACCAGTGACAAGGGGTGGCCCCAGCATTTT	CATSDKGWPQHF
.	TRBJ2-5	TRBV4-3	.	TGCGCCAGCAGCCAAGCCTGGGCGGTTCAAGAGACCCAGTACTTC	CASSQAWAVQETQYF
few	TRBJ2-3	TRBV29-1	.	TGCAGCGTTGAAGTGGGGATAACGGATACGCAGTATTTT	CSVEVGITDTQYF
few	TRBJ2-6	TRBV18	.	TGTGCCAGCTCACCAAGGAGCCAGCTTTCTGGGGCCAACGTCCTGACTTTC	CASSPRSQLSGANVLTF
.	TRBJ2-3	TRBV10-3	TRBD2	TGTGCCATCAGTGGTAGCGGGGGTACCACAGATACGCAGTATTTT	CAISGSGGTTDTQYF
few	TRBJ1-1	TRBV20-1	.	TGCAGTGCTACCGACCAGGGTGCCGTGGCTTTCTTT	CSATDQGAVAFF
few	TRBJ1-2	TRBV4-3	.	TGCGCCAGCAGCCAAGCCGCGACGGTTAACTATGGCTACACCTTC	CASSQAATVNYGYTF
.	TRBJ2-3	TRBV7-6	TRBD2	TGTGCCAGCAGCGTAGGACTAGCGGCTAGCACAGATACGCAGTATTTT	CASSVGLAASTDTQYF
few	TRBJ2-5	TRBV6-5	TRBD2	TGTGCCAGCAGTTACTCACCTAGCGGGCAAGAGACCCAGTACTTC	CASSYSPSGQETQYF
few	TRBJ1-2	TRBV4-3	.	TGCGCCAGCAGCCCAAACGGGGGGTCTAACTATGGCTACACCTTC	CASSPNGGSNYGYTF
.	TRBJ2-1	TRBV5-1	TRBD1	TGCGCCAGCAGCCTTACGACAGGGGGAGATTTCGAGCAGTTCTTC	CASSLTTGGDFEQFF
.	TRBJ2-1	TRBV7-9	TRBD1	TGTGCCAGCAGCCACCGGACAGGGGTCCTCAAAGTCGATGAGCAGTTCTTC	CASSHRTGVLKVDEQFF
.	TRBJ2-2	TRBV25-1	TRBD1	TGTGCCAGCTCCTGGACAGGGTGGACCGGGGAGCTGTTTTTT	CASSWTGWTGELFF
many	TRBJ2-1	TRBV7-8	TRBD1	TGTGCCAGCAGCTTCGGGCGACGCAAAGGGGGCACCCTACAGTTCTTC	CASSFGRRKGGTLQFF
.	TRBJ2-7	TRBV25-1	TRBD1	TGTGCCAGCAGTGAACCAAGGACAGGGTTGTGCGAGCAGTACTTC	CASSEPRTGLCEQYF
few	TRBJ2-7	TRBV12-3/TRBV12-4	TRBD2	TGTGCCAGCAGCCCGACGGGACTAGCGCTCCACGAGCAGTACTTC	CASSPTGLALHEQYF
.	TRBJ2-3	TRBV4-3	TRBD2	TGCGCCAGCAGCTCAAGTTTAGGACTAGCGGGAGGGCCGGGCACAGATACGCAGTATTTT	CASSSSLGLAGGPGTDTQYF
few	TRBJ2-7	TRBV11-2	.	TGTGCCAGCAGCTTACCGTTCGGGGCTACACCCTACTTC	CASSLPFGATPYF
.	TRBJ2-1	TRBV12-3/TRBV12-4	.	TGTGCCAGCAGTTTTGGGGGGCGGTCCTACAATGAGCAGTTCTTC	CASSFGGRSYNEQFF
few	TRBJ2-7	TRBV4-3	.	TGCGCCAGCAGCCAAGACATTGGAAGTCCCTACGAGCAGTACTTC	CASSQDIGSPYEQYF
few	TRBJ2-6	TRBV7-2	.	TGTGCCAGCAGGTCAGGGGCCGGGGCCAACGTCCTGACTTTC	CASRSGAGANVLTF